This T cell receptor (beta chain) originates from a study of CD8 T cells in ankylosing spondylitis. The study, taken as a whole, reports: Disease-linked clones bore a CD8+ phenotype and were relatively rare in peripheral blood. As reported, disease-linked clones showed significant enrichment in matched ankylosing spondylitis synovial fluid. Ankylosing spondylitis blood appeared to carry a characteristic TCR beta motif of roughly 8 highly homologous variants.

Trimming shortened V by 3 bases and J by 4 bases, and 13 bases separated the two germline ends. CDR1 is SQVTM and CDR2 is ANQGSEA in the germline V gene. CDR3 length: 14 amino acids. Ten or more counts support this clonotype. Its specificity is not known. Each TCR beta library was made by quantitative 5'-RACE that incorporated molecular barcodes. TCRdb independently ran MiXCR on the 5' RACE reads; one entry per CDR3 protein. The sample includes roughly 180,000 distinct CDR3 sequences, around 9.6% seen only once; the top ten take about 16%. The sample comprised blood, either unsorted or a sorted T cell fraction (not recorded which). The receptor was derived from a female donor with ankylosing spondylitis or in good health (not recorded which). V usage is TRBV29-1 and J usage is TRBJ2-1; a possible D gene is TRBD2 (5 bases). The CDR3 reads CSVDQRTAYNEQFF. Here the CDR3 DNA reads TGCAGCGTTGATCAGCGGACTGCTTACAATGAGCAGTTCTTC.